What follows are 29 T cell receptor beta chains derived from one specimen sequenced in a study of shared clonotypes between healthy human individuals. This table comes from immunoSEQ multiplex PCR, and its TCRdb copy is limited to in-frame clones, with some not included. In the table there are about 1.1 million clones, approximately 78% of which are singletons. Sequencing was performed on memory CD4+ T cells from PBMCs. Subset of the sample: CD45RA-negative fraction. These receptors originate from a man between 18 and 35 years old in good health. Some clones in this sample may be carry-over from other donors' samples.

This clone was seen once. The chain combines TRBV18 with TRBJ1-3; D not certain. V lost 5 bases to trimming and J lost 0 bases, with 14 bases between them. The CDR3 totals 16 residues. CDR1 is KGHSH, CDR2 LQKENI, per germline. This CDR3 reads CASSTNAPDSGNTIYF. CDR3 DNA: TGTGCCAGCTCAACTAACGCACCGGACTCTGGAAACACCATATATTTT.

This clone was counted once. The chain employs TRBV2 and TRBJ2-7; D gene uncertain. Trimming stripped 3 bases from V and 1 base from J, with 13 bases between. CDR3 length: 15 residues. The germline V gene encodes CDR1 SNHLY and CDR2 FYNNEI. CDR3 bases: TGTGCCAGCAGTGATGACTCGCTCGGGTCCTACGAGCAGTACTTC. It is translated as CASSDDSLGSYEQYF.

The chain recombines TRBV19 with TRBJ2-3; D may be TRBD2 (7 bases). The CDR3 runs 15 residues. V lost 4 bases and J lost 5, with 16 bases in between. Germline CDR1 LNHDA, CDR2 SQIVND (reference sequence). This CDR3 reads CASSTWGGLGDTQYF. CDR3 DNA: TGTGCCAGTAGTACCTGGGGGGGGCTTGGAGATACGCAGTATTTT.

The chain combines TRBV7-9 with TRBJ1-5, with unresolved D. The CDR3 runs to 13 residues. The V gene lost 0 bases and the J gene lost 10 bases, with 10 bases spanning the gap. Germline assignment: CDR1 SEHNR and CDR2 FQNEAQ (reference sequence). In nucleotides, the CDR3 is TGTGCCAGCAGCTTAGCGTCGAACAGTCCCCAGCATTTT. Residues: CASSLASNSPQHF.

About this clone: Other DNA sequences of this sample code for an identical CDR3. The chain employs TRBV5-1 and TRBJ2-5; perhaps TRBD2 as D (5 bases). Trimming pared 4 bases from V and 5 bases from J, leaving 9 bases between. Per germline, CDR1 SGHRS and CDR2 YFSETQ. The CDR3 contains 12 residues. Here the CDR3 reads CASSPPGETQYF. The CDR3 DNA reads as TGCGCCAGCAGCCCCCCGGGGGAGACCCAGTACTTC.

The CDR3 is CASSPLSGRTDTQYF. The DNA for the CDR3 is TGTGCCAGCAGCCCTCTTAGCGGGAGGACAGATACGCAGTATTTT. The chain couples TRBV9 to TRBJ2-3, with TRBD2 matching over 10 bases. The CDR3 runs 15 residues. Trimming took 4 bases from V and 3 from J; bases not matched to a gene: 5. Germline values: CDR1 SGDLS, CDR2 YYNGEE.

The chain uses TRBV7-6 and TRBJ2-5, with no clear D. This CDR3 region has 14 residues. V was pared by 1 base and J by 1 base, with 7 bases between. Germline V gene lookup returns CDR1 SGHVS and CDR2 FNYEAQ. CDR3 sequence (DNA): TGTGCCAGCAGCTTAGTTGGACCCCAAGAGACCCAGTACTTC. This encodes CASSLVGPQETQYF.

In nucleotides, the CDR3 is TGTGCCAGCAGCTTAGGAGGACTAGCGGGAGTTGACGAGCAGTACTTC. Translation gives CASSLGGLAGVDEQYF. The J gene is TRBJ2-7, the V gene TRBV11-2, with 13 bases lining up with TRBD2. This CDR3 is 16 amino acids long. Germline V gene lookup returns CDR1 SGHAT and CDR2 FQNNGV. The trim removed 1 base at V and 5 bases at J, leaving 5 bases unmatched.

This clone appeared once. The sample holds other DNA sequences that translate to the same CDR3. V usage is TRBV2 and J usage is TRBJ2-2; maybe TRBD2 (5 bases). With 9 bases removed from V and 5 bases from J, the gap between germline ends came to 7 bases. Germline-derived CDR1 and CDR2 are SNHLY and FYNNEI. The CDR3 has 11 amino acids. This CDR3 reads CASRGTGELFF. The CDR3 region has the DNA TGTGCCAGTCGCGGGACCGGGGAGCTGTTTTTT.

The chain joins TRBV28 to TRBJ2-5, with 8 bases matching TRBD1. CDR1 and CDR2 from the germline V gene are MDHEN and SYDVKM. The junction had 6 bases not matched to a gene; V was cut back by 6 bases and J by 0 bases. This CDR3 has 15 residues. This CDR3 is CASRMDRAYQETQYF. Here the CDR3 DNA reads TGTGCCAGCAGGATGGACAGGGCGTACCAAGAGACCCAGTACTTC.

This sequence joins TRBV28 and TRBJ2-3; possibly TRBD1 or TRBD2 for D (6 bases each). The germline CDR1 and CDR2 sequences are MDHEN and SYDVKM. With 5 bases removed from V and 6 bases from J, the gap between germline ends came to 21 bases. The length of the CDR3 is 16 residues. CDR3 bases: TGTGCCAGCAGTATAACACGAGGGATAGGGGGGGATACGCAGTATTTT. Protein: CASSITRGIGGDTQYF.

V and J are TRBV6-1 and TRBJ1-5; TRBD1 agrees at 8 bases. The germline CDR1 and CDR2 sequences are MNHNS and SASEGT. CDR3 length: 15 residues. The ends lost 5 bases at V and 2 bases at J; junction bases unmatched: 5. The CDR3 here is CASSRQGKGNQPQHF. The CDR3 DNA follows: TGTGCCAGCAGTCGACAGGGGAAAGGCAATCAGCCCCAGCATTTT.

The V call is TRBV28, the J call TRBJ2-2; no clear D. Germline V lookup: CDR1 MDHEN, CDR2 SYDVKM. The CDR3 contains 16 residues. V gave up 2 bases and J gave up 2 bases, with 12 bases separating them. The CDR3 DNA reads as TGTGCCAGCAGTTTAGTTGCGATTAAAAACACCGGGGAGCTGTTTTTT. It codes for CASSLVAIKNTGELFF.

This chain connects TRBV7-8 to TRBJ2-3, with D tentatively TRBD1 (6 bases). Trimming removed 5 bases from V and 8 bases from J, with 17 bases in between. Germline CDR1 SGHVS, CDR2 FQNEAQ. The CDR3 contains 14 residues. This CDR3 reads CASSPDPIGGTQYF. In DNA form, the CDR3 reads TGTGCCAGCAGCCCAGACCCTATAGGGGGTACGCAGTATTTT. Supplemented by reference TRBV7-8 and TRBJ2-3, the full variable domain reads GAGVSQSPRYKVAKRGQDVALRCDPISGHVSLFWYQQALGQGPEFLTYFQNEAQLDKSGLPSDRFFAERPEGSVSTLKIQRTQQEDSAVYLCASSPDPIGGTQYFGPGTRLTVL.

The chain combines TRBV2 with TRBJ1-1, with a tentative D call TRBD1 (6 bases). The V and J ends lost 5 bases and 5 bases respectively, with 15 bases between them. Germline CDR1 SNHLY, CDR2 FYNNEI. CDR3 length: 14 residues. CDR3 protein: CASSFQGSSTEAFF. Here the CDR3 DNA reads TGTGCCAGCAGTTTCCAGGGGTCTAGTACTGAAGCTTTCTTT.

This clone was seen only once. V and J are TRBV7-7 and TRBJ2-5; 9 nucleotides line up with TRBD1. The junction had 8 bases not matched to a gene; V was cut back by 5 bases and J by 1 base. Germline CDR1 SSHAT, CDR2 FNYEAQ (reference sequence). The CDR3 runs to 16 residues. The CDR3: CASSPGRTGVQETQYF. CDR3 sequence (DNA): TGTGCCAGCAGCCCGGGTAGGACAGGGGTCCAAGAGACCCAGTACTTC.

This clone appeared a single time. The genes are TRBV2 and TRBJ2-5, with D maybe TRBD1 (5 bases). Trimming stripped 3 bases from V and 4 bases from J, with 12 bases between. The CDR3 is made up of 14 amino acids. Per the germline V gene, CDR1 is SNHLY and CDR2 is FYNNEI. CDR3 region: CASSDGAGRETQYF. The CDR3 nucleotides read TGTGCCAGCAGTGATGGGGCCGGCAGAGAGACCCAGTACTTC.

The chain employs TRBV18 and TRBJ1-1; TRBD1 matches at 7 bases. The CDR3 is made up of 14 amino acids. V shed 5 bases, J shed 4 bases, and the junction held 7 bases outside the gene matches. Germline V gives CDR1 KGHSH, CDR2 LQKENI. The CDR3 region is CASSEGQRATEAFF. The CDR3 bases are TGTGCCAGCTCAGAGGGACAGAGGGCCACTGAAGCTTTCTTT.

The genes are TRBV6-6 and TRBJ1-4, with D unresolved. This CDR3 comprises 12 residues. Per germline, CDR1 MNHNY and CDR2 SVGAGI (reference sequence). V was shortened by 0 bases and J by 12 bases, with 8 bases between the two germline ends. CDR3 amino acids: CASSYSQSQLFF. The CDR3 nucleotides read TGTGCCAGCAGTTACTCCCAGTCCCAACTGTTTTTT.

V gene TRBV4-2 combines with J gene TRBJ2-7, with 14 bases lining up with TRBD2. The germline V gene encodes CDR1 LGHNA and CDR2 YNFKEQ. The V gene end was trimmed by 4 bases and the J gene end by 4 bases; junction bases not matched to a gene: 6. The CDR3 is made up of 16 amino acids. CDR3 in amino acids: CASSRGTSGRKYEQYF. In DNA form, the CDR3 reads TGTGCCAGCAGCCGAGGGACTAGCGGGAGAAAGTACGAGCAGTACTTC.

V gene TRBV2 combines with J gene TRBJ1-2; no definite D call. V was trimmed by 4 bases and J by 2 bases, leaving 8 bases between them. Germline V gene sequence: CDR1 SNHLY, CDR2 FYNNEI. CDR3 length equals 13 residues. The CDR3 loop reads CASSATLNYGYTF. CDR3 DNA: TGTGCCAGCAGTGCGACGTTGAACTATGGCTACACCTTC.

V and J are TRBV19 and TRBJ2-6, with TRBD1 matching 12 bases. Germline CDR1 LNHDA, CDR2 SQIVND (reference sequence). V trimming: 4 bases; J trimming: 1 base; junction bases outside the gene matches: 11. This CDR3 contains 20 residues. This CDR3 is CASSTRLVGQGASGANVLTF. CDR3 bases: TGTGCCAGTAGTACCCGCCTGGTGGGACAGGGGGCTTCTGGGGCCAACGTCCTGACTTTC.

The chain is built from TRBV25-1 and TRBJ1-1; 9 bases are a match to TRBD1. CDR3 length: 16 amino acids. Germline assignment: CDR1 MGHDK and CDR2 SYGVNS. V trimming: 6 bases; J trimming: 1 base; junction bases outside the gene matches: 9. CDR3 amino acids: CASSPPTGGENTEAFF. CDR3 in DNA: TGTGCCAGCAGCCCCCCAACAGGGGGCGAGAACACTGAAGCTTTCTTT.

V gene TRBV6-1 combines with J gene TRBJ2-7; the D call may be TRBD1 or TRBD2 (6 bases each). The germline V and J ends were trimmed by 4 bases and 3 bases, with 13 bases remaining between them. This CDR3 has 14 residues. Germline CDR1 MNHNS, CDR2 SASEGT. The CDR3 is CASSAWKGGYEQYF. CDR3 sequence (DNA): TGTGCCAGCAGTGCTTGGAAGGGGGGCTACGAGCAGTACTTC.

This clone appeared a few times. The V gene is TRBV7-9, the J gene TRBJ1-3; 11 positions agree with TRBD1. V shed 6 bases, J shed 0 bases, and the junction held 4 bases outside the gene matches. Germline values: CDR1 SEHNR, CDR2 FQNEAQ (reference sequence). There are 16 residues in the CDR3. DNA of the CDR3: TGTGCCAGCAGGGACGGGACAGGGGGCTCTGGAAACACCATATATTTT. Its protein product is CASRDGTGGSGNTIYF.

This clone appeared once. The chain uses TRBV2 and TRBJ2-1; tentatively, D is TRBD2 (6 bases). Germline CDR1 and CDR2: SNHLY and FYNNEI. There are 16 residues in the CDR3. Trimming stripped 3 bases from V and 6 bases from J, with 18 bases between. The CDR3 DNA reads TGTGCCAGCAGTGATATTCCGCGGGGAACTACCAATGAGCAGTTCTTC. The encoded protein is CASSDIPRGTTNEQFF. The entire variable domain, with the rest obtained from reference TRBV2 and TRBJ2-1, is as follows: EPEVTQTPSHQVTQMGQEVILRCVPISNHLYFYWYRQILGQKVEFLVSFYNNEISEKSEIFDDQFSVERPDGSNFTLKIRSTKLEDSAMYFCASSDIPRGTTNEQFFGPGTRLTVL.

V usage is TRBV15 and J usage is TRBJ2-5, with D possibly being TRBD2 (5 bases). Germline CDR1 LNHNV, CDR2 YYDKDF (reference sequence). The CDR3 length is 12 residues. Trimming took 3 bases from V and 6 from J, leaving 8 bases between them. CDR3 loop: CATSREVQTQYF. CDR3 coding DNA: TGTGCCACCAGCAGGGAGGTTCAGACCCAGTACTTC.

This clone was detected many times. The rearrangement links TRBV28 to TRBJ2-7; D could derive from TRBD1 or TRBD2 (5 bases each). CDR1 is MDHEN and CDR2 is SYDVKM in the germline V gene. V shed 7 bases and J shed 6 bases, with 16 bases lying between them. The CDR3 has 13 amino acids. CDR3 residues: CASKGTGPPEQYF. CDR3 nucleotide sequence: TGTGCCAGCAAGGGCACGGGGCCTCCCGAGCAGTACTTC.

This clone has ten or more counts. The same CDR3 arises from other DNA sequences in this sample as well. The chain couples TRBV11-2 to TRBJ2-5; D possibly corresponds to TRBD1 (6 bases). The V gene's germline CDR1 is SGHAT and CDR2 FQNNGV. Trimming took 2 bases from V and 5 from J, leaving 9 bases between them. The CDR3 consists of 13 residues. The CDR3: CASSLIQGETQYF. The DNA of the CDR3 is TGTGCCAGCAGCTTAATTCAGGGGGAGACCCAGTACTTC.